Shown below are 9 T cell receptor beta chains from a single sample sequenced in a study of T cells in localized non-small cell lung cancer. Produced via immunoSEQ multiplex PCR; TCRdb's table is partial and in-frame only. The sample includes 25,000 to 40,000 clones, around four fifths of them seen just once. This material consisted of peripheral blood, taken before any cancer treatment. Receptors were obtained from a male donor older than 55 with stage II squamous cell lung carcinoma.

The chain combines TRBV7-4 with TRBJ2-7, with a possible D match to TRBD1 (6 bases). The V gene's germline CDR1 is SGHVT and CDR2 SQSDAQ. The germline V and J ends were trimmed by 5 bases and 1 base, with 12 bases remaining between them. This CDR3 comprises 14 residues. CDR3 sequence (DNA): TGTGCCAGCAGCCTTCCTGACAGGTCCTACGAGCAGTACTTC. Translating gives CASSLPDRSYEQYF.

The V gene is TRBV5-4, the J gene TRBJ2-5, with 7 bases identical to TRBD2. The germline gives CDR1 SGHNT, CDR2 YYREEE (reference sequence). The CDR3 loop spans 15 amino acids. The trim removed 4 bases at V and 5 bases at J, leaving 11 bases unmatched. CDR3 sequence: CASSLTSNSKETQYF. The CDR3 DNA sequence: TGTGCCAGCAGCCTGACTAGCAATTCGAAGGAGACCCAGTACTTC.

This rearrangement joins TRBV29-1 to TRBJ2-5; 9 bases map to TRBD1. From germline, CDR1 is SQVTM and CDR2 ANQGSEA. The CDR3 covers 13 residues. Trimming removed 5 bases from V and 5 bases from J; junction bases left unmatched: 6. The CDR3 nucleotides are TGCAGCGTTACAGGGGGCCGGGGGGAGACCCAGTACTTC. This gives the protein CSVTGGRGETQYF.

V usage is TRBV4-2 and J usage is TRBJ1-2; perhaps TRBD1 as D (5 bases). Germline loops: CDR1 LGHNA, CDR2 YNFKEQ. V shed 1 base and J shed 1 base, with 7 bases lying between them. The length of the CDR3 is 14 residues. CDR3 coding DNA: TGTGCCAGCAGCCAAGTACAGGATAACTATGGCTACACCTTC. Translation gives CASSQVQDNYGYTF.

V gene TRBV7-8 combines with J gene TRBJ2-1; D is unresolved. Germline-derived CDR1 and CDR2 are SGHVS and FQNEAQ. CDR3 length: 15 residues. V was shortened by 4 bases and J by 0 bases, with 10 bases between the two germline ends. This chain's CDR3 is CASSSQLSSYNEQFF. The CDR3 nucleotides read TGTGCCAGCAGCTCCCAGTTGAGCTCCTACAATGAGCAGTTCTTC.

The chain recombines TRBV29-1 with TRBJ2-5; the match to TRBD1 covers 8 bases. With the DNA end fitting TRBJ2-7 better, the J assignment may be wrong. Germline CDR1 and CDR2: SQVTM and ANQGSEA. The CDR3 loop spans 11 amino acids. CDR3 sequence reads: CSVGQAYEQYF. CDR3 in DNA: TGCAGCGTGGGACAGGCCTACGAGCAGTACTTC.

This chain links TRBV25-1 with TRBJ1-1; D might be TRBD1 (5 bases). V lost 4 bases and J lost 4, with 10 bases in between. The CDR3 spans 13 residues. CDR1 and CDR2 (germline): MGHDK, SYGVNS. The CDR3 protein is CASSVSGSTEAFF. The CDR3 nucleotides are TGTGCCAGCAGTGTGTCAGGGAGCACTGAAGCTTTCTTT.

The chain is built from TRBV11-3 and TRBJ2-2; 8 positions match TRBD1. Trimming at V came to 3 bases and at J to 5 bases, leaving 2 bases not matched to a gene. The CDR3 spans 14 residues. CDR1 and CDR2 from the germline V gene are SGHNT and YENEEA. For the CDR3, the DNA is TGTGCCAGCAGCTTCCAGGGGGCGACCGGGGAGCTGTTTTTT. Translation gives CASSFQGATGELFF.

The chain links TRBV9 to TRBJ2-7, with no clear D. CDR3 length: 15 residues. The germline V gene has CDR1 SGDLS and CDR2 YYNGEE. Trimming cost V 1 base and J 3 bases, with 14 bases left between them. The CDR3 bases are TGTGCCAGCAGCGTATCTTGGACCCCGGGCTACGAGCAGTACTTC. It specifies CASSVSWTPGYEQYF.